A selection of T cell receptor beta chains follows, all from one sample in a study of identical twins. Using its own MiXCR run on the 5' RACE reads, TCRdb lists one record per CDR3 protein. The profile shows fewer than 250,000 distinct CDR3 sequences, less than 10% of them singletons. The material sequenced was memory (CD45RO+) T cells sorted from blood. These receptors originate from a woman between 18 and 30 years old in good health. The CDR3 runs from the conserved cysteine through the conserved F or W. The order of the fields is V gene, J gene, D gene, CDR3 length, clone size, CDR3 DNA, CDR3 protein. D genes are given only for firm matches. Clone size is not always given. Where it is, it says once, few, many or a class for expanded clones.

>TRBV7-2|TRBJ2-1|TRBD2|14|many
TGTGCCAGCAGCTTAGGGACTAGCGGATCAAGGGAGTTCTTC
CASSLGTSGSREFF
>TRBV7-2|TRBJ2-5|NA|15|NA
TGTGCCAGCAGCAAGGGTGGGGGGTACCAAGAGACCCAGTACTTC
CASSKGGGYQETQYF
>TRBV28|TRBJ2-5|TRBD2|16|NA
TGTGCCAGCAGTTTTGGCGCTAGCGGGGCCCAAGAGACCCAGTACTTC
CASSFGASGAQETQYF
>TRBV5-4|TRBJ2-1|TRBD1|12|NA
TGTGCCAGCAGTCGTACAGGGGAAGAGCAGTTCTTC
CASSRTGEEQFF
>TRBV4-3|TRBJ2-2|NA|13|many
TGCGCCAGCAGCCACCTGTCCACCGGGGAGCTGTTTTTT
CASSHLSTGELFF
>TRBV20-1|TRBJ2-3|TRBD2|14|many
TGCAGTGCTAATGGCCTAGCGGGAGCAGATACGCAGTATTTT
CSANGLAGADTQYF
>TRBV5-1|TRBJ2-3|NA|15|many
TGCGCCAGCAGCTCCCGGGACCCGAGGACAGATACGCAGTATTTT
CASSSRDPRTDTQYF
>TRBV6-2/TRBV6-3|TRBJ1-2|TRBD1|12|few
TGTGCCAGCAGTTCGCGGACAGGGTTCGACGGGTTC
CASSSRTGFDGF
>TRBV1|TRBJ2-7|NA|12|few
TGCACCAGCAGGTTGGGGAGGGGTGAGCAGTACTTC
CTSRLGRGEQYF
>TRBV5-6|TRBJ2-5|TRBD1|13|NA
TGTGCCAGCAGCCTGGACAGGGTGGAGACCCAGTACTTC
CASSLDRVETQYF
>TRBV20-1|TRBJ2-7|NA|15|NA
TGCAGTGCTAGTGTGTGGACAAGGGGCTCCTACGAGCAGTACTTC
CSASVWTRGSYEQYF
>TRBV18|TRBJ2-3|TRBD2|14|few
TGTGCCAGCTCACCACGACTAGCCGCAGATACGCAGTATTTT
CASSPRLAADTQYF
>TRBV5-1|TRBJ1-6|NA|15|NA
TGCGCCAGCAGCTTGGAGCGGATGTTCAATTCACCCCTCCACTTT
CASSLERMFNSPLHF
>TRBV5-1|TRBJ1-6|TRBD1|17|NA
TGCGCCAGCAGCTTGAACAGGGGGCAGGACTATAATTCACCCCTCCACTTT
CASSLNRGQDYNSPLHF
>TRBV12-3/TRBV12-4|TRBJ2-1|TRBD2|14|few
TGTGCCAGCAGTTTTACTAGCGGGGGGAATGAGCAGTTCTTC
CASSFTSGGNEQFF
>TRBV2|TRBJ2-7|NA|14|NA
TGTGCCAGCGGAGGGGGGCGCAGGATCTACGAGCAGTACTTC
CASGGGRRIYEQYF
>TRBV5-1|TRBJ2-3|TRBD2|15|few
TGCGCCAGCAGCCCGGGGGGGCCCGCCACAGATACGCAGTATTTT
CASSPGGPATDTQYF
>TRBV29-1|TRBJ1-1|TRBD1|11|few
TGCAGCGCCAGACAGGGTGCTGAAGCTTTCTTT
CSARQGAEAFF
>TRBV5-1|TRBJ1-1|TRBD1|19|few
TGCGCCAGCAGCTTGACCCCTATCGGACAGGGGGCGGCGAGGACTGAAGCTTTCTTT
CASSLTPIGQGAARTEAFF
>TRBV7-3|TRBJ2-3|TRBD2|14|many
TGTGCCAGCACCGTAGCGGGCGGGAGAGATACGCAGTATTTT
CASTVAGGRDTQYF
>TRBV9|TRBJ2-7|TRBD1|15|few
TGTGCCAGCAGCGTGGGGGGACAGGGCAGTAACGAGCAGTACTTC
CASSVGGQGSNEQYF
>TRBV5-1|TRBJ2-3|NA|14|NA
TGCGCCAGCAGCTTGGCCGTAGGGGCAGATACGCAGTATTTT
CASSLAVGADTQYF
>TRBV4-3|TRBJ2-3|NA|15|few
TGCGCCAGCAGCCAAGTCAGTGGCGGCAGCAATACGCAGTATTTT
CASSQVSGGSNTQYF
>TRBV7-2|TRBJ2-7|TRBD2|15|few
TGTGCCAGCAGCTTCAAGACTAGCAGAACCAACGAGCAGTACTTC
CASSFKTSRTNEQYF
>TRBV5-1|TRBJ2-5|TRBD1|16|few
TGCGCCAGCAGCATGCATGGGGACAGCAAACAAGAGACCCAGTACTTC
CASSMHGDSKQETQYF
>TRBV4-3|TRBJ2-7|NA|16|NA
TGCGCCAGCAGCCAAGCTCGGGGCAGTTACTCCTACGAGCAGTACTTC
CASSQARGSYSYEQYF
>TRBV9|TRBJ2-1|NA|14|many
TGTGCCAGCAGCGTAGGGGGGATTTACAATGAGCAGTTCTTC
CASSVGGIYNEQFF
>TRBV4-3|TRBJ2-3|NA|14|many
TGCGCCAGCAGCCAAGTAGGCAGCACAGATACGCAGTATTTT
CASSQVGSTDTQYF
>TRBV19|TRBJ2-3|NA|14|few
TGTGCCAGTAGTACCATCCAGGGGACAGATACGCAGTATTTT
CASSTIQGTDTQYF
>TRBV20-1|TRBJ1-2|NA|12|NA
TGCAGTGCCGGGGCGGGGGGGCATGGCTACACCTTC
CSAGAGGHGYTF
>TRBV12-5|TRBJ2-1|NA|17|NA
TGTGCTAGTGGTTTGTCCCCAGGGGCTTACACCTACAATGAGCAGTTCTTC
CASGLSPGAYTYNEQFF
>TRBV12-3/TRBV12-4|TRBJ1-2|NA|13|many
TGTGCCAGCAGTTATGGGGCTAGCTATGGCTACACCTTC
CASSYGASYGYTF
>TRBV5-5|TRBJ2-7|TRBD1|17|many
TGTGCCAGCAGCTGGACAGGACTTAGTTTCATTTTCTACGAGCAGTACTTC
CASSWTGLSFIFYEQYF
>TRBV9|TRBJ2-7|NA|15|NA
TGTGCCAGCAGCGGGGGGGCGCATGGGACCTACGAGCAGTACTTC
CASSGGAHGTYEQYF
>TRBV6-5|TRBJ1-2|TRBD1|16|NA
TGTGCCAGCAGTTCGTACAGGGGGACCCTTAACTATGGCTACACCTTC
CASSSYRGTLNYGYTF
>TRBV7-8|TRBJ1-3|TRBD1|16|few
TGTGCCAGCAGATTAGCAGGGGGCGCGAAGGGAAACACCATATATTTT
CASRLAGGAKGNTIYF
>TRBV5-5|TRBJ2-1|NA|15|NA
TGTGCCAGCAGCTTGGCCCCGGACCTCTACAATGAGCAGTTCTTC
CASSLAPDLYNEQFF
>TRBV5-6|TRBJ2-1|NA|15|few
TGTGCCAGCAGCGTCTCCGGGACGGCTTACAATGAGCAGTTCTTC
CASSVSGTAYNEQFF
>TRBV7-6|TRBJ2-7|NA|14|NA
TGTGCCAGCAGCTTACACGGGACACATTACGAGCAGTACTTC
CASSLHGTHYEQYF
>TRBV6-1|TRBJ1-1|NA|16|NA
TGTGCCAGCAGTGAACGGGGGGGCGCTTCCGAAACTGAAGCTTTCTTT
CASSERGGASETEAFF
>TRBV4-1|TRBJ2-1|NA|14|few
TGCGCCAGCAGCCAAGATCCGGCTTACAATGAGCAGTTCTTC
CASSQDPAYNEQFF
>TRBV12-3/TRBV12-4|TRBJ1-1|NA|13|many
TGTGCCAGCAGCCCTAGGGTGAACACTGAAGCTTTCTTT
CASSPRVNTEAFF
>TRBV2|TRBJ2-1|NA|15|few
TGTGCCAGCAGGCTCGCTAGCGTTCCAAACAATGAGCAGTTCTTC
CASRLASVPNNEQFF
>TRBV15|TRBJ2-2|NA|16|NA
TGTGCCACCAGCAGAGCGGTCTCCGCGAACACCGGGGAGCTGTTTTTT
CATSRAVSANTGELFF
>TRBV5-6|TRBJ2-5|TRBD1|14|many
TGTGCCAGCAGCTGGGGACAGAGCCAAGAGACCCAGTACTTC
CASSWGQSQETQYF
>TRBV3-1|TRBJ1-2|NA|15|many
TGTGCCAGCAGCCCGCGACTGGGCTATGACTATGGCTACACCTTC
CASSPRLGYDYGYTF
>TRBV2|TRBJ1-4|NA|15|few
TGTGCCAGCAGTCCATACAGCTCAATGACTGGAAAACTGTTTTTT
CASSPYSSMTGKLFF
>TRBV20-1|TRBJ2-1|NA|15|NA
TGCAGTGCTAGAGACGCACTGCTGACGCGCAATGAGCAGTTCTTC
CSARDALLTRNEQFF
>TRBV5-1|TRBJ2-3|NA|13|few
TGCGCCAGCAGCTTGAGGACCACAGATACGCAGTATTTT
CASSLRTTDTQYF
>TRBV12-3/TRBV12-4|TRBJ2-1|NA|14|many
TGTGCCAGCAGGGGACTGCCTGAAAGGAGTGAGCAGTTCTTC
CASRGLPERSEQFF
>TRBV9|TRBJ1-1|NA|14|NA
TGTGCCAGCAGCCCCGACGGGATGAACACTGAAGCTTTCTTT
CASSPDGMNTEAFF
>TRBV12-3/TRBV12-4|TRBJ1-5|NA|14|few
TGTGCCAGCAGTGGGACCAACCGCGGGCAGCCCCAGCATTTT
CASSGTNRGQPQHF
>TRBV7-9|TRBJ2-7|NA|12|many
TGTGCCAGCAGCTTAACCCTTTCCGAGCAGTACTTC
CASSLTLSEQYF
>TRBV6-4|TRBJ2-6|TRBD1|16|many
TGTGCCAGCAGTATAGGGGGCAACTCTGGGGCCAACGTCCTGACTTTC
CASSIGGNSGANVLTF